The 15 T cell receptor beta chains given below trace back to one sample, sequenced in a study of blood T cell repertoires in COVID-19. The method was immunoSEQ multiplex PCR; TCRdb's version includes in-frame clones alone and lacks a portion of them. The sample comprises a few hundred thousand clones, more than 85% of which are singletons, and just over 2.5% rests with the top ten. Sequencing used peripheral blood. The receptors stem from a person aged 18-35 years with COVID-19, enrolled during active disease.

This chain uses TRBV5-1 with TRBJ2-3; perhaps TRBD2 as D (6 bases). V was cut by 4 bases and J by 4 bases, with 16 bases left in between. The germline gives CDR1 SGHRS, CDR2 YFSETQ. The CDR3 is 15 residues long. The CDR3 DNA is TGCGCCAGCAGCCCCCGAGGAGGGCCGGCAGATACGCAGTATTTT. Translating it yields CASSPRGGPADTQYF.

The genes are TRBV5-1 and TRBJ1-1, with no clear D. CDR3 length equals 13 residues. Trimming removed 0 bases at V and 5 bases at J, with 8 bases between. From germline, CDR1 is SGHRS and CDR2 YFSETQ. In DNA form, the CDR3 reads TGCGCCAGCAGCTTGGACGGGAGAACTGAAGCTTTCTTT. As protein: CASSLDGRTEAFF.

The chain is built from TRBV9 and TRBJ1-6; no firm D call. Deletions cut 1 base from V and 6 bases from J, with 11 bases between. The CDR3 contains 15 residues. The germline V gene encodes CDR1 SGDLS and CDR2 YYNGEE. The CDR3 is CASSVSGNPNSPLHF. In DNA form, the CDR3 reads TGTGCCAGCAGCGTATCGGGGAATCCTAATTCACCCCTCCACTTT.

The V and J genes are TRBV7-9 and TRBJ1-1; the D is unclear. CDR1 SEHNR and CDR2 FQNEAQ come from the germline V gene (reference sequence). V was pared by 5 bases and J by 1 base, with 11 bases between. The CDR3 totals 14 residues. The CDR3 coding sequence is TGTGCCAGCAGCGCCACAGAACCGAACACTGAAGCTTTCTTT. Translation: CASSATEPNTEAFF.

CDR3 sequence: CASSLDRAGSNTEAFF. Here the CDR3 DNA reads TGTGCCAGCAGCTTAGATCGGGCGGGATCGAACACTGAAGCTTTCTTT. The chain has TRBV11-2 and TRBJ1-1; D ambiguous. V shed 0 bases and J shed 1 base, with 12 bases lying between them. Germline values: CDR1 SGHAT, CDR2 FQNNGV. The CDR3 is 16 residues long.

J is TRBJ2-1 and V is TRBV10-3, with 8 bases matching TRBD1. Germline assignment: CDR1 ENHRY and CDR2 SYGVKD. With V trimmed by 4 bases and J by 4 bases, 3 bases remained unmatched. This CDR3 spans 14 amino acids. CDR3 in amino acids: CAISGDRGYNEQFF. The CDR3 DNA reads as TGTGCCATCAGTGGCGACAGGGGATACAATGAGCAGTTCTTC.

The CDR3 DNA is TGTGCCACCAGCAGAGATCGTGACAGGGGGCGCTTGAACACTGAAGCTTTCTTT. Residues: CATSRDRDRGRLNTEAFF. V and J are TRBV15 and TRBJ1-1; the match to TRBD1 covers 10 bases. Trimming removed 0 bases from V and 0 bases from J; junction bases left unmatched: 7. Germline V CDR1 and CDR2: LNHNV, YYDKDF (reference sequence). The CDR3 extends over 18 amino acids.

The chain couples TRBV5-6 to TRBJ1-3; 9 bases map to TRBD1. J was trimmed by 5 bases and V by 4 bases; bases with no gene match: 7. The germline V gene encodes CDR1 SGHDT and CDR2 YYEEEE. The CDR3 covers 15 residues. The CDR3 region has the DNA TGTGCCAGCAGCACAGGACAGGGGTTTCGAAACACCATATATTTT. It codes for CASSTGQGFRNTIYF. The full variable domain, its missing parts supplied by reference TRBV5-6 and TRBJ1-3, is DAGVTQSPTHLIKTRGQQVTLRCSPKSGHDTVSWYQQALGQGPQFIFQYYEEEERQRGNFPDRFSGHQFPNYSSELNVNALLLGDSALYLCASSTGQGFRNTIYFGEGSWLTVV.

CDR3 loop: CASSLAATRTSGRRETQYF. CDR3 nucleotide sequence: TGTGCCAGCAGCTTAGCGGCCACCAGGACTAGCGGGAGGAGAGAGACCCAGTACTTC. This chain joins TRBV7-6 and TRBJ2-5; 14 bases agree with TRBD2. The CDR3 has 19 amino acids. Germline loops: CDR1 SGHVS, CDR2 FNYEAQ. The J segment lost 4 bases and the V segment lost 0 bases, leaving 10 bases of the junction unmatched.

The CDR3 DNA sequence: TGTGCCAGCAGCCAAGATATCCAGCGGGCTGGGAATGAGCAGTTCTTC. Its translation is CASSQDIQRAGNEQFF. The chain couples TRBV3-1 (or the pseudogene TRBV3-2) to TRBJ2-1; D perhaps matches TRBD2 (6 bases). Trimming took off 0 bases at V and 7 bases at J, with 16 bases between the two ends. CDR1 and CDR2 from the germline V gene are LGHDT and YNNKEL (reference sequence). The CDR3 is 16 residues long.

V usage is TRBV6-4 and J usage is TRBJ1-2; D is ambiguous. Trimming cost V 5 bases and J 0 bases, with 7 bases left between them. CDR1 and CDR2 from the germline V gene are MRHNA and SNTAGT. The CDR3 extends over 13 amino acids. CDR3 sequence (DNA): TGTGCCAGCAGTCCTCGTCCTAACTATGGCTACACCTTC. The encoded protein is CASSPRPNYGYTF.

The chain links TRBV7-9 to TRBJ2-7; D is unresolved. The CDR3 has 16 amino acids. Per germline, CDR1 SEHNR and CDR2 FQNEAQ (reference sequence). Trimming took 0 bases from V and 0 from J, leaving 12 bases between them. CDR3 sequence (DNA): TGTGCCAGCAGCTTAGCGGGCAGCCCCAACTCCTACGAGCAGTACTTC. Its protein product is CASSLAGSPNSYEQYF.

The gene calls are TRBV2 and TRBJ2-1; 10 nucleotides align to TRBD2. From germline, CDR1 is SNHLY and CDR2 FYNNEI. Germline trimming cut 7 bases from V and 5 bases from J; bases unmatched to any gene: 5. The CDR3 is made up of 14 amino acids. The chain's CDR3 is CASTGLAADNEQFF. The CDR3 DNA reads TGTGCCAGCACCGGACTAGCGGCGGACAATGAGCAGTTCTTC.

The J gene is TRBJ2-7, the V gene TRBV11-2; TRBD2 aligns across 7 bases. The CDR3 spans 14 residues. Per the germline V gene, CDR1 is SGHAT and CDR2 is FQNNGV. V lost 1 base and J lost 0; bases outside the gene matches: 0. The CDR3 region is CASSLGGGSYEQYF. Here the CDR3 DNA reads TGTGCCAGCAGCTTAGGGGGGGGCTCCTACGAGCAGTACTTC.

This chain links TRBV5-1 with TRBJ2-1; 9 bases match TRBD1. J lost 7 bases, V lost 4 bases, and 9 bases had no gene match. The CDR3 is 15 amino acids. Germline CDR1 SGHRS, CDR2 YFSETQ. The CDR3 loop reads CASSEGQGRSNEQFF. CDR3 coding DNA: TGCGCCAGCAGCGAGGGACAGGGAAGGTCGAATGAGCAGTTCTTC.